This T cell receptor (beta chain) was identified in a study of beta chain features in type 1 diabetes. Sequenced material consisted of expressed TCRB transcripts (all of the isolated RNA was reverse transcribed). Repertoires were generated with immunoSEQ multiplex PCR, while TCRdb's copy carries only in-frame clones and drops some. The sample holds around 14,000 clones, roughly three quarters seen once. The table lists this clone with a few counts. No antigen is known for it. Notes on the study in general: A moderate, significant TCRB CDR3 shortening appeared in type 1 diabetes across four CD4+ subsets.

This TCR was sampled from a woman younger than 35 with type 1 diabetes. The specimen was stem cell memory CD4+ T cells from blood.

The CDR3 nucleotides read TGTGCCAGCAGCTCTGGACTAGCGGGAGTAGGAGGGAATGAGCAGTTCTTC. It translates to CASSSGLAGVGGNEQFF. The rearrangement joins TRBV7-2 to TRBJ2-1, with TRBD2 matching over 13 bases. Germline CDR1 and CDR2: SGHTA and FQGNSA. J gave up 7 bases and V 4 bases, and 10 bases lay outside the gene matches. The CDR3 has 17 residues.